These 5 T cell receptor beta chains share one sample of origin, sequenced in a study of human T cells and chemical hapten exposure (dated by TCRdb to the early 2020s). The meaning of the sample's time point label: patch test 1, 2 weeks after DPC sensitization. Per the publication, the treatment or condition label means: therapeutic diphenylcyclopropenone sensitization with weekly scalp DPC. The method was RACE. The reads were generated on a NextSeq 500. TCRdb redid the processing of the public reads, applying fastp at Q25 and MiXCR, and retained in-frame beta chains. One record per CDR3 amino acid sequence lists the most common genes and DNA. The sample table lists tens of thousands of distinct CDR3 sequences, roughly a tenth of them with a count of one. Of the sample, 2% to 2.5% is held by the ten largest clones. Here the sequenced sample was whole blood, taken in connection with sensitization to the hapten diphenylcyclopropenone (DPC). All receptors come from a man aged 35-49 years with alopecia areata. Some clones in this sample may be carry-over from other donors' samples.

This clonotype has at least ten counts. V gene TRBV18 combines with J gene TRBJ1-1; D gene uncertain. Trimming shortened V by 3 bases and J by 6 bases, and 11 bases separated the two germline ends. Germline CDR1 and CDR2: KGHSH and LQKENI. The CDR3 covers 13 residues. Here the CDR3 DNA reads TGTGCCAGCTCACCTGACGGGTTGGCTGAAGCTTTCTTT. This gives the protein CASSPDGLAEAFF.

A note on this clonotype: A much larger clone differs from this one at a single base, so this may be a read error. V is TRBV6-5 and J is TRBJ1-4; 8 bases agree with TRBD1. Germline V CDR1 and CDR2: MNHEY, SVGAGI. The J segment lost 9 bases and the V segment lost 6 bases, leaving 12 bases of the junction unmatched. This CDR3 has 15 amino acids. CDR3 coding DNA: TGTGCCAGCAGACGGAACAGGGGGTGGAATAAAAAACTGTTTTTT. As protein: CASRRNRGWNKKLFF.

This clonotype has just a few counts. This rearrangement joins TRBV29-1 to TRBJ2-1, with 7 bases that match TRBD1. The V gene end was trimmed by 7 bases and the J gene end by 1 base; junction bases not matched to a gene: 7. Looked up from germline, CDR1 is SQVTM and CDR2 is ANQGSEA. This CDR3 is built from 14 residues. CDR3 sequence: CSAQTGSSYNEQFF. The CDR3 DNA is TGCAGCGCCCAGACAGGGAGTTCCTACAATGAGCAGTTCTTC.

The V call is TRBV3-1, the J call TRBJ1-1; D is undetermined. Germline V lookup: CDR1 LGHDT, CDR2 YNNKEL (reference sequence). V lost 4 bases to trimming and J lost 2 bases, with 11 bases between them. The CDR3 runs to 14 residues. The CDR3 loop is CASSPSGINTEAFF. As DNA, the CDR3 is TGTGCCAGCAGCCCCAGCGGCATAAACACTGAAGCTTTCTTT. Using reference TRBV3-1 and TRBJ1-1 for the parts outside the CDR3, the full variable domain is DTAVSQTPKYLVTQMGNDKSIKCEQNLGHDTMYWYKQDSKKFLKIMFSYNNKELIINETVPNRFSPKSPDKAHLNLHINSLELGDSAVYFCASSPSGINTEAFFGQGTRLTVV.

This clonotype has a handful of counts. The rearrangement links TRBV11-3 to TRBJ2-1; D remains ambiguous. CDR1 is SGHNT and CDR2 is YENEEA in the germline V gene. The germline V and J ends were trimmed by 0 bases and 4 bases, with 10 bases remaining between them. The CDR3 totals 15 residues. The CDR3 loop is CASSLEPHGYNEQFF. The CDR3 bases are TGTGCCAGCAGCTTAGAACCCCACGGATACAATGAGCAGTTCTTC.